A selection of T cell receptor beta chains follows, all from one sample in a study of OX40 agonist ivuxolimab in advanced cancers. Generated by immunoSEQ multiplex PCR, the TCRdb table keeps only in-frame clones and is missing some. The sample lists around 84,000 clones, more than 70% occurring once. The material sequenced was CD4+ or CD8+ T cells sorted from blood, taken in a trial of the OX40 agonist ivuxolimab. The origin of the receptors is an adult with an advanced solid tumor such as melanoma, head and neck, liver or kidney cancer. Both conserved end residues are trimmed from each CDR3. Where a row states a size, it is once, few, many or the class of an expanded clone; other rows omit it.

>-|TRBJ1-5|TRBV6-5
ASRQGNQPQH
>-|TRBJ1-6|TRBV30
AWRGTGVNSPLH
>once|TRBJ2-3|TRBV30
AWNRRSSGRAGAADTQY
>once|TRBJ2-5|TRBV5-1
ASSSDVGFQETQY
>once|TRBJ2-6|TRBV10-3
AITHTISDSGANVLT
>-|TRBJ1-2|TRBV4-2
ASSQGTGNYGYT
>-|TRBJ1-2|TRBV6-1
ASRANTGVGYGYT
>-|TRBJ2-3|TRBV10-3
AISNSGGSTDTQY
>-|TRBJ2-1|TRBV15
ATSSASGKMYNEQF
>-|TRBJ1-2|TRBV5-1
ASRAPAGGGYT
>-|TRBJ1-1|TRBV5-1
ASSVPTGRTEAF
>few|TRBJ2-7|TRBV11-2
ASSTTTGTYEQY
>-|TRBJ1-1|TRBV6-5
ASSYSILSRGEAF
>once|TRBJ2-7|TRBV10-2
ASRTTGSAYEQY
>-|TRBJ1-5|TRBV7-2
ASSLGWTLSNQPQH
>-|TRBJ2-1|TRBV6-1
ASSDYPPHLGTGYNEQF
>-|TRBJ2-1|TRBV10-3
AITGDNEQF
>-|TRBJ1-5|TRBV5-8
ASSPRDRSNQPQH
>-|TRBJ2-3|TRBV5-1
ASARWDGSDTQY
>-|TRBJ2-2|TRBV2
ASSVLSGGTGELF